One and the same sample provided the 16 T cell receptor beta chains below, sequenced in a study of shared clonotypes between healthy human individuals. The protocol was immunoSEQ multiplex PCR, while the TCRdb copy is restricted to in-frame clones and leaves out a portion. The sample consists of about 990,000 clones, roughly 74% of them appearing once. What was sequenced was memory CD4+ T cells from PBMCs. The subset denotes: CD45RA-negative fraction. Source of these receptors: a man aged 18 to 30 in good health. Some clones in this sample may be carry-over from other donors' samples.

A few counts support this clone. This chain links TRBV27 with TRBJ1-4; 7 nucleotides line up with TRBD1. Germline assignment: CDR1 MNHEY and CDR2 SMNVEV (reference sequence). This CDR3 has 15 residues. Unmatched junction bases numbered 15, after V lost 8 bases and J lost 9 bases. CDR3 in amino acids: CASRQGQALEKKLFF. CDR3 coding DNA: TGTGCCAGCCGCCAAGGACAGGCGTTGGAGAAAAAACTGTTTTTT.

The chain has TRBV15 and TRBJ2-3; 7 positions agree with TRBD2. CDR1 LNHNV and CDR2 YYDKDF come from the germline V gene (reference sequence). V dropped 3 bases and J dropped 4; count of bases not matched to a gene: 4. This CDR3 is 14 amino acids long. The CDR3 coding sequence is TGTGCCACCAGCAGTGGGGGGGACGCAGATACGCAGTATTTT. Its protein is CATSSGGDADTQYF. The full variable domain, rest sourced from reference TRBV15 and TRBJ2-3, is DAMVIQNPRYQVTQFGKPVTLSCSQTLNHNVMYWYQQKSSQAPKLLFHYYDKDFNNEADTPDNFQSRRPNTSFCFLDIRSPGLGDTAMYLCATSSGGDADTQYFGPGTRLTVL.

The chain couples TRBV5-1 to TRBJ2-3; TRBD1 or TRBD2 may be the D gene (7 bases each). There are 15 residues in the CDR3. The germline gives CDR1 SGHRS, CDR2 YFSETQ. Trimming shortened V by 5 bases and J by 2 bases, and 15 bases separated the two germline ends. DNA of the CDR3: TGCGCCAGCAGGGAGGGGGCGGGAGTCACAGATACGCAGTATTTT. It specifies CASREGAGVTDTQYF.

The rearrangement uses TRBV4-1 and TRBJ2-3; no reliable D call. Germline loops: CDR1 MGHRA, CDR2 YSYEKL. The CDR3 length is 15 residues. The V end lost 4 bases, the J end lost 2 bases, and 13 bases lay between the germline ends. CDR3 residues: CASSPSLRDTDTQYF. CDR3 in DNA: TGCGCCAGCAGCCCCTCCCTGCGAGACACAGATACGCAGTATTTT.

The chain is built from TRBV5-1 and TRBJ2-3; no definite D call. Trimming left V 4 bases short and J 0 bases short, with 12 bases between. CDR1 SGHRS and CDR2 YFSETQ come from the germline V gene. The CDR3 extends over 15 amino acids. The CDR3 protein is CASSPLGLSTDTQYF. The CDR3, as DNA: TGCGCCAGCAGCCCCCTAGGGTTAAGCACAGATACGCAGTATTTT.

In its sample, this clone was seen many times. This chain joins TRBV29-1 and TRBJ2-3, with D perhaps assigned TRBD1 or TRBD2 (5 bases each). V lost 7 bases and J lost 2, with 13 bases in between. The germline gives CDR1 SQVTM, CDR2 ANQGSEA. The CDR3 totals 13 residues. CDR3 sequence: CSAMGPNTDTQYF. The DNA for the CDR3 is TGCAGCGCCATGGGACCCAACACAGATACGCAGTATTTT.

V is TRBV11-1 and J is TRBJ2-6; no clear D. Germline V gene data show CDR1 as SGHAT and CDR2 as FQDESV (reference sequence). The CDR3 contains 14 residues. The V gene lost 1 base and the J gene lost 2 bases, with 3 bases spanning the gap. Here the CDR3 DNA reads TGTGCCAGCAGCTTAGAGCCTGGGGCCAACGTCCTGACTTTC. Its translation is CASSLEPGANVLTF.

The chain has TRBV4-1 and TRBJ2-7, with D tentatively TRBD1 (5 bases). The CDR3 totals 13 residues. Germline CDR1 reads MGHRA; CDR2 reads YSYEKL. The V gene lost 0 bases and the J gene lost 10 bases, with 13 bases spanning the gap. The CDR3: CASSQEGVAYQYF. DNA for the CDR3: TGCGCCAGCAGCCAAGAAGGGGTCGCCTATCAGTACTTC.

This CDR3 reads CASSVGGFITYNEQFF. In DNA form, the CDR3 reads TGTGCCAGCAGCGTAGGAGGCTTTATAACCTACAATGAGCAGTTCTTC. J is TRBJ2-1 and V is TRBV9; D is unclear. Germline V lookup: CDR1 SGDLS, CDR2 YYNGEE. The CDR3 contains 16 residues. V was pared by 0 bases and J by 2 bases, with 12 bases between. The full variable domain, rest sourced from reference TRBV9 and TRBJ2-1, is DSGVTQTPKHLITATGQRVTLRCSPRSGDLSVYWYQQSLDQGLQFLIQYYNGEERAKGNILERFSAQQFPDLHSELNLSSLELGDSALYFCASSVGGFITYNEQFFGPGTRLTVL.

In its sample, this clone was seen once. A much more abundant neighbour one base away suggests this may be a read error. This sample also contains other DNA sequences that code for the same CDR3. V and J are TRBV30 and TRBJ2-1, with D possibly matching TRBD2 (5 bases). Germline V gene data show CDR1 as GTSNPN and CDR2 as SVGIG (reference sequence). The CDR3 is 13 amino acids. DNA of the CDR3: TGCGCCTGGAGTGTACTCCTTGAGGGTGAGCAGTTCTTC. Its translation is CAWSVLLEGEQFF.

This clone has a handful of counts. The V call is TRBV7-2, the J call TRBJ2-1; TRBD2 matches 7 bases. The CDR3 length is 17 residues. After removal of 1 base from V and 6 bases from J, the junction contained 12 bases not matched to a gene. Germline CDR1 reads SGHTA; CDR2 reads FQGNSA. The chain's CDR3 is CASSLGRGRGTGNEQFF. Written as DNA, the CDR3 is TGTGCCAGCAGCTTAGGTCGCGGGAGAGGTACGGGCAATGAGCAGTTCTTC.

V gene TRBV2 combines with J gene TRBJ2-7, with TRBD2 matching 8 bases. The CDR3 covers 15 residues. V lost 2 bases and J lost 2; bases outside the gene matches: 5. Germline assignment: CDR1 SNHLY and CDR2 FYNNEI. CDR3 sequence reads: CASSELLAEAYEQYF. Written as DNA, the CDR3 is TGTGCCAGCAGTGAATTACTAGCGGAAGCCTACGAGCAGTACTTC.

The DNA for the CDR3 is TGCGCCAGCAGCCCCGGACAGGACTATCAGCCCCAGCATTTT. Amino acid sequence: CASSPGQDYQPQHF. This sequence joins TRBV5-1 and TRBJ1-5, with TRBD1 matching 7 bases. The V gene's germline CDR1 is SGHRS and CDR2 YFSETQ. The CDR3 totals 14 residues. V gave up 4 bases and J gave up 5 bases; unmatched junction bases: 6.

CDR3 bases: TGTGCCAGCAGCTTAATAACAGGGAAAACAGATACGCAGTATTTT. Residues: CASSLITGKTDTQYF. This chain joins TRBV7-9 and TRBJ2-3, with a tentative D call TRBD1 (6 bases). CDR1 is SEHNR and CDR2 is FQNEAQ in the germline V gene (reference sequence). The CDR3 loop spans 15 amino acids. The V end lost 2 bases, the J end lost 3 bases, and 12 bases lay between the germline ends.

The gene calls are TRBV10-2 and TRBJ2-7, with D hard to call. V dropped 8 bases and J dropped 2 bases, with 16 bases sitting between them. CDR1 WSHSY and CDR2 SAAADI come from the germline V gene. CDR3 size: 14 residues. Here the CDR3 DNA reads TGCGCCAGCCGACTTACCCTTGGGGCCTACGAGCAGTACTTC. This codes for CASRLTLGAYEQYF.

J is TRBJ2-1 and V is TRBV5-1; no reliable D call. CDR1 and CDR2 from the germline V gene are SGHRS and YFSETQ. CDR3 length: 16 amino acids. V was cut by 2 bases and J by 1 base, with 13 bases left in between. CDR3 in DNA: TGCGCCAGCAGCTTTTCCCCAGGCCAGTCCTACAATGAGCAGTTCTTC. Amino acid sequence: CASSFSPGQSYNEQFF.